One and the same sample provided the 18 T cell receptor beta chains below, sequenced in a study of cytomegalovirus exposure and HLA in healthy donors. The PCR was carried out with 60 Vbeta primers and 13 Jbeta primers. The protocol was immunoSEQ multiplex PCR, while the TCRdb copy is restricted to in-frame clones and leaves out a portion. The profile shows about 100,000 clones, 65% to 75% of them singletons. The sequencing sample was made of PBMCs. These receptors were taken from a woman in her late teens or twenties in good health and CMV-seropositive.

This rearrangement joins TRBV4-1 to TRBJ2-5; TRBD1 agrees at 9 bases. Germline-derived CDR1 and CDR2 are MGHRA and YSYEKL. This CDR3 region has 14 residues. V was clipped by 0 bases and J by 5 bases; unmatched bases: 1. The CDR3 coding sequence is TGCGCCAGCAGCCAAGAGGGGACAGGGGAGACCCAGTACTTC. Amino acid sequence: CASSQEGTGETQYF.

The chain has TRBV30 and TRBJ2-3; a possible D gene is TRBD2 (6 bases). The CDR3 runs to 13 residues. Trimming took 2 bases from V and 4 from J, leaving 10 bases between them. The V gene's germline CDR1 is GTSNPN and CDR2 SVGIG (reference sequence). CDR3: CAWSTGGSDTQYF. DNA for the CDR3: TGTGCCTGGAGTACCGGGGGTTCAGATACGCAGTATTTT.

The rearrangement uses TRBV27 and TRBJ1-4; unclear D gene. The CDR3 runs 14 residues. V was cut by 6 bases and J by 8 bases, with 16 bases left in between. CDR1 and CDR2 from the germline V gene are MNHEY and SMNVEV (reference sequence). In nucleotides, the CDR3 is TGTGCCAGCAGCCGGGTCCAAAGTGGAGAAAAACTGTTTTTT. Its protein product is CASSRVQSGEKLFF.

This clone was seen just once. The V call is TRBV5-4, the J call TRBJ2-1, with a possible D match to TRBD2 (6 bases). Per germline, CDR1 SGHNT and CDR2 YYREEE (reference sequence). This CDR3 is built from 18 residues. V lost 0 bases to trimming and J lost 0 bases, with 16 bases between them. The CDR3 spells CASSLVVAGTYSYNEQFF. CDR3 sequence (DNA): TGTGCCAGCAGCTTGGTCGTGGCGGGAACTTACTCCTACAATGAGCAGTTCTTC. The full variable domain, completed using reference TRBV5-4 and TRBJ2-1, is ETGVTQSPTHLIKTRGQQVTLRCSSQSGHNTVSWYQQALGQGPQFIFQYYREEENGRGNFPPRFSGLQFPNYSSELNVNALELDDSALYLCASSLVVAGTYSYNEQFFGPGTRLTVL.

CDR3 sequence: CASSSKGQGAAQELFF. CDR3 DNA: TGTGCCAGCAGCTCCAAGGGACAGGGGGCCGCCCAGGAGCTGTTTTTT. The J gene is TRBJ2-2, the V gene TRBV7-7; 12 nucleotides agree with TRBD1. The V gene end was trimmed by 4 bases and the J gene end by 10 bases; junction bases not matched to a gene: 10. The CDR3 is 16 residues long. Germline assignment: CDR1 SSHAT and CDR2 FNYEAQ (reference sequence).

The chain uses TRBV10-3 and TRBJ2-2; TRBD1 is a possible D gene (5 bases). The length of the CDR3 is 12 residues. The germline gives CDR1 ENHRY, CDR2 SYGVKD. Trimming removed 4 bases at V and 8 bases at J, with 8 bases between. The CDR3 reads CAISGAGGELFF. The CDR3 region has the DNA TGTGCCATCAGTGGGGCAGGGGGGGAGCTGTTTTTT.

This clone has just a few counts. The chain recombines TRBV7-2 with TRBJ2-1; 10 bases map to TRBD2. The CDR3 length is 18 residues. V dropped 5 bases and J dropped 9; count of bases not matched to a gene: 19. Per the germline V gene, CDR1 is SGHTA and CDR2 is FQGNSA. CDR3 region: CASSPSPLAGDHGGEQFF. The CDR3 DNA reads TGTGCCAGCAGCCCCTCCCCCCTAGCGGGGGACCATGGGGGTGAGCAGTTCTTC.

This chain connects TRBV2 to TRBJ1-2, with D perhaps matching TRBD1 (5 bases). CDR1 is SNHLY, CDR2 FYNNEI, per germline. The CDR3 contains 11 residues. The V end was cut by 6 bases, the J end by 8 bases, with 10 bases between. DNA for the CDR3: TGTGCCAGCAGGGGGCGCGGAGGCTACACCTTC. As protein: CASRGRGGYTF. The full variable domain, in which reference TRBV2 and TRBJ1-2 provide the parts outside the CDR3, is EPEVTQTPSHQVTQMGQEVILRCVPISNHLYFYWYRQILGQKVEFLVSFYNNEISEKSEIFDDQFSVERPDGSNFTLKIRSTKLEDSAMYFCASRGRGGYTFGSGTRLTVV.

V is TRBV27 and J is TRBJ2-5, with TRBD2 matching 13 bases. V lost 3 bases and J lost 1; bases outside the gene matches: 5. CDR1 and CDR2 (germline): MNHEY, SMNVEV (reference sequence). The CDR3 is made up of 17 amino acids. The CDR3 region has the DNA TGTGCCAGCAGTTTGACGACTAGCGGGAGGTTCCAAGAGACCCAGTACTTC. It yields the protein CASSLTTSGRFQETQYF.

The chain is built from TRBV4-1 and TRBJ1-2; D unclear. The length of the CDR3 is 13 residues. Germline V gives CDR1 MGHRA, CDR2 YSYEKL. V lost 0 bases and J lost 8, with 10 bases in between. The CDR3 protein is CASSQEGTQGYTF. As DNA, the CDR3 is TGCGCCAGCAGCCAAGAGGGCACTCAGGGCTACACCTTC.

The J gene is TRBJ2-1, the V gene TRBV5-1, with 9 bases matching TRBD1. The CDR3 runs to 15 residues. CDR1 SGHRS and CDR2 YFSETQ come from the germline V gene. Trimming removed 1 base from V and 5 bases from J; junction bases left unmatched: 4. CDR3 in DNA: TGCGCCAGCAGCTTGACAGGGGGCCCGAACAATGAGCAGTTCTTC. This encodes CASSLTGGPNNEQFF.

The chain recombines TRBV6-5 with TRBJ2-7; 11 nucleotides agree with TRBD2. Germline V gene sequence: CDR1 MNHEY, CDR2 SVGAGI. The CDR3 covers 13 residues. J was trimmed by 8 bases and V by 6 bases; bases with no gene match: 6. The CDR3 region has the DNA TGTGCCAGCAGGGGGTCTAGCGGGAGGAAGCAGTACTTC. Protein product: CASRGSSGRKQYF.

The V call is TRBV10-3, the J call TRBJ2-5; 10 bases fit TRBD2. CDR3 length equals 16 residues. Germline loops: CDR1 ENHRY, CDR2 SYGVKD. J gave up 5 bases and V 2 bases, and 8 bases lay outside the gene matches. This CDR3 reads CAISEAASGSSETQYF. CDR3 nucleotide sequence: TGTGCCATCAGTGAGGCGGCTAGCGGGAGTTCGGAGACCCAGTACTTC.

V is TRBV28 and J is TRBJ1-2; D is possibly TRBD1 (5 bases). Germline assignment: CDR1 MDHEN and CDR2 SYDVKM. Trimming removed 6 bases at V and 2 bases at J, with 10 bases between. This CDR3 has 13 amino acids. CDR3 bases: TGTGCCAGCAGGACAGAACTAAACTATGGCTACACCTTC. Translating it yields CASRTELNYGYTF.

The rearrangement links TRBV6-1 to TRBJ2-1, with TRBD2 matching over 14 bases. V shed 4 bases and J 6 bases; nucleotides not matched to a gene: 5. Germline loops: CDR1 MNHNS, CDR2 SASEGT. The CDR3 runs to 16 residues. The CDR3 nucleotides read TGTGCCAGCAGTGGGACTAGCGGGAGGTCGGGCAATGAGCAGTTCTTC. The encoded protein is CASSGTSGRSGNEQFF.

V gene TRBV12-5 combines with J gene TRBJ2-1; TRBD1 matches at 9 bases. The length of the CDR3 is 15 residues. Unmatched junction bases numbered 4, after V lost 5 bases and J lost 2 bases. Per the germline V gene, CDR1 is LGHNT and CDR2 is FRNRAP. CDR3 in DNA: TGTGCTAGTGGTACCGGGACAGGGACCTACAATGAGCAGTTCTTC. It is translated as CASGTGTGTYNEQFF.

The rearrangement uses TRBV5-4 and TRBJ2-1; tentative D call: TRBD1 (6 bases). Trimming shortened V by 4 bases and J by 4 bases, and 12 bases separated the two germline ends. Germline V gene lookup returns CDR1 SGHNT and CDR2 YYREEE (reference sequence). The CDR3 sequence is 14 residues long. Here the CDR3 DNA reads TGTGCCAGCAGCCCGGGACAACTTTACAATGAGCAGTTCTTC. Its translation: CASSPGQLYNEQFF. The full variable domain, rest sourced from reference TRBV5-4 and TRBJ2-1, is ETGVTQSPTHLIKTRGQQVTLRCSSQSGHNTVSWYQQALGQGPQFIFQYYREEENGRGNFPPRFSGLQFPNYSSELNVNALELDDSALYLCASSPGQLYNEQFFGPGTRLTVL.

The chain has TRBV5-1 and TRBJ2-7; D is perhaps TRBD2 (6 bases). In germline, CDR1 is SGHRS, CDR2 YFSETQ. Trimming cost V 9 bases and J 4 bases, with 17 bases left between them. This CDR3 comprises 13 residues. The chain's CDR3 is CATSGGSGYEQYF. In nucleotides, the CDR3 is TGCGCCACGAGCGGAGGGTCGGGTTACGAGCAGTACTTC.